The sequence of this TCR beta chain was determined in a study of Ad26.COV2.S vaccination and SARS-CoV-2 variants. The CDR3 sequence is 15 residues long. Germline CDR1 and CDR2: MNHNY and SVGAGI (reference sequence). V gave up 8 bases and J gave up 0 bases; unmatched junction bases: 6. This clone was detected only once. Its matching antigen is unknown. Some clones are missing from TCRdb's copy, which holds only in-frame ones; the method was immunoSEQ multiplex PCR. The table shows about 500,000 clones, with roughly nine tenths occurring only once. Treatment indicated: over 15 received Ad26.COV2.S at low or high dose, single or two shots; about 5 received placebo; per-sample allocation not given. Sampling happened 63 days after the first vaccine or placebo injection. Its platform was an Ad26 vector, and its expressed antigen was Wuhan-strain SARS-CoV-2 spike. The study's findings and limits: Vaccinees showed greater spike-specific TCR breadth than placebo recipients.

The clonotype was recovered from a person aged 18-65 years who received the Ad26.COV2.S COVID-19 vaccine or a placebo. Material: peripheral blood, obtained in a trial of Ad26.COV2.S vaccine versus placebo. The chain is built from TRBV6-6 and TRBJ2-2; 7 bases line up with TRBD2. CDR3 DNA: TGTGCCAGCGGCTGGGACTATCCGAACACCGGGGAGCTGTTTTTT. Its translation is CASGWDYPNTGELFF.